The 24 T cell receptor beta chains below come from one sample, sequenced in a study of cytomegalovirus exposure and HLA in healthy donors. This PCR relied on a set of 60 Vbeta primers and 13 Jbeta primers. Clones were sequenced by immunoSEQ multiplex PCR, and TCRdb holds only the in-frame ones, with some missing. Of about 190,000 clones in the sample, 77% are singletons; the top ten hold over 2%. The sample was PBMCs. All receptors come from a young woman in good health and CMV-seropositive.

The rearrangement uses TRBV30 and TRBJ1-3; D not certain. CDR3 size: 11 residues. Germline V lookup: CDR1 GTSNPN, CDR2 SVGIG (reference sequence). V shed 4 bases and J shed 8 bases, with 9 bases lying between them. CDR3 coding DNA: TGTGCCTGGACCCAGAGGGACACCATATATTTT. Residues: CAWTQRDTIYF.

This clone was detected only once. CDR3 coding DNA: TGTGCCAGCAGCTTCGGACAGGGGTGGGAGACCCAGTACTTC. It codes for CASSFGQGWETQYF. This chain joins TRBV11-1 and TRBJ2-5; the match to TRBD1 covers 9 bases. The CDR3 runs to 14 residues. Germline V gene sequence: CDR1 SGHAT, CDR2 FQDESV (reference sequence). The trim removed 3 bases at V and 5 bases at J, leaving 4 bases unmatched.

This chain connects TRBV6-1 to TRBJ1-1; a weak D match, TRBD1 (5 bases). With 9 bases removed from V and 0 bases from J, the gap between germline ends came to 17 bases. CDR3 length: 15 amino acids. Germline V gene lookup returns CDR1 MNHNS and CDR2 SASEGT. The CDR3 sequence is CASRARDGMNTEAFF. As DNA, the CDR3 is TGTGCCAGTAGGGCCAGGGATGGTATGAACACTGAAGCTTTCTTT.

Concerning this clone: Other DNA sequences from this sample encode an identical CDR3 as well. CDR3 region: CASSLAGETQYF. The CDR3 nucleotides read TGCGCCAGCAGCTTGGCGGGTGAGACCCAGTACTTC. The V gene is TRBV5-1, the J gene TRBJ2-5; D is uncertain. The CDR3 runs 12 residues. Trimming took 0 bases from V and 5 from J, leaving 5 bases between them. Germline V lookup: CDR1 SGHRS, CDR2 YFSETQ.

This sequence joins TRBV19 and TRBJ2-1, with TRBD1 identical over 9 bases. The CDR3 is 18 residues long. V shed 4 bases, J shed 0 bases, and the junction held 10 bases outside the gene matches. Germline loops: CDR1 LNHDA, CDR2 SQIVND (reference sequence). In DNA form, the CDR3 reads TGTGCCAGTAGTACCCGGACAGGGGCGGGAAGCTCCTACAATGAGCAGTTCTTC. Translated, it gives CASSTRTGAGSSYNEQFF.

The V gene is TRBV19, the J gene TRBJ2-7; TRBD2 agrees at 10 bases. Germline V gene sequence: CDR1 LNHDA, CDR2 SQIVND (reference sequence). Unmatched junction bases numbered 8, after V lost 5 bases and J lost 4 bases. The CDR3 is 15 residues long. CDR3 nucleotide sequence: TGTGCCAGTAGTTCAGCCGGGACTAGCGTGTACGAGCAGTACTTC. It yields the protein CASSSAGTSVYEQYF. Combining the CDR3 with reference TRBV19 and TRBJ2-7 gives the whole variable domain DGGITQSPKYLFRKEGQNVTLSCEQNLNHDAMYWYRQDPGQGLRLIYYSQIVNDFQKGDIAEGYSVSREKKESFPLTVTSAQKNPTAFYLCASSSAGTSVYEQYFGPGTRLTVT.

V is TRBV10-3 and J is TRBJ2-7, with D perhaps TRBD2 (6 bases). The CDR3 is 16 amino acids. V was shortened by 3 bases and J by 3 bases, with 18 bases between the two germline ends. Germline-derived CDR1 and CDR2 are ENHRY and SYGVKD. CDR3 amino acids: CAISDQELAVNYEQYF. The DNA of the CDR3 is TGTGCCATCAGTGACCAAGAATTAGCGGTAAACTACGAGCAGTACTTC.

This clone was observed a single time. V gene TRBV19 combines with J gene TRBJ2-1; tentatively, D is TRBD2 (6 bases). V lost 2 bases, J lost 5 bases, and 10 bases lay in between. Germline V gives CDR1 LNHDA, CDR2 SQIVND (reference sequence). The CDR3 is 14 amino acids. The CDR3 protein is CASSIWDSHNEQFF. The CDR3 region has the DNA TGTGCCAGTAGTATATGGGACTCTCACAATGAGCAGTTCTTC.

This sequence joins TRBV9 and TRBJ2-2; 11 bases align to TRBD2. With 0 bases clipped from V and 7 bases from J, the junction kept 5 bases outside the gene matches. The V gene's germline CDR1 is SGDLS and CDR2 YYNGEE. CDR3 length: 16 amino acids. CDR3 coding DNA: TGTGCCAGCAGCGTAGCTAGCGGGAGGCGGGGCGGGGAGCTGTTTTTT. Its protein is CASSVASGRRGGELFF.

The rearrangement uses TRBV19 and TRBJ2-7; 9 nucleotides match TRBD2. The CDR3 length is 14 residues. The V segment lost 5 bases and the J segment 2 bases; nucleotides outside the gene matches: 4. Germline loops: CDR1 LNHDA, CDR2 SQIVND (reference sequence). This chain's CDR3 is CASSPAGGTYEQYF. The DNA for the CDR3 is TGTGCCAGTAGTCCAGCGGGGGGCACCTACGAGCAGTACTTC.

The V call is TRBV20-1, the J call TRBJ1-2; TRBD1 matches 7 bases. J lost 7 bases, V lost 6 bases, and 5 bases had no gene match. Germline V lookup: CDR1 DFQATT, CDR2 SNEGSKA (reference sequence). The CDR3 contains 11 residues. This chain's CDR3 is CSAQRGPGYTF. The CDR3 nucleotides are TGCAGTGCACAGAGGGGGCCTGGCTACACCTTC.

The chain has TRBV5-4 and TRBJ2-1; D gene uncertain. The germline V and J ends were trimmed by 8 bases and 2 bases, with 17 bases remaining between them. CDR1 is SGHNT and CDR2 is YYREEE in the germline V gene (reference sequence). CDR3 size: 15 residues. The CDR3 region is CASSRSQVAYNEQFF. CDR3 in DNA: TGTGCCAGTAGCAGGTCTCAGGTCGCCTACAATGAGCAGTTCTTC.

This clone has only a few counts. The chain combines TRBV28 with TRBJ1-1; D perhaps matches TRBD1 (5 bases). There are 11 residues in the CDR3. Germline V lookup: CDR1 MDHEN, CDR2 SYDVKM. V gave up 6 bases and J gave up 4 bases, with 6 bases separating them. The CDR3 reads CASRGPTEAFF. The DNA for the CDR3 is TGTGCCAGCAGGGGGCCCACTGAAGCTTTCTTT. Combining the CDR3 with reference TRBV28 and TRBJ1-1 gives the whole variable domain DVKVTQSSRYLVKRTGEKVFLECVQDMDHENMFWYRQDPGLGLRLIYFSYDVKMKEKGDIPEGYSVSREKKERFSLILESASTNQTSMYLCASRGPTEAFFGQGTRLTVV.

The sample holds a few counts of this clone. The CDR3 DNA reads as TGTGCCAGCAGCTGGCGGACAGCTGGAAACACCATATATTTT. Its translation: CASSWRTAGNTIYF. V and J are TRBV5-6 and TRBJ1-3, with D maybe TRBD1 (6 bases). Per the germline V gene, CDR1 is SGHDT and CDR2 is YYEEEE. The CDR3 consists of 14 residues. The V end was cut by 3 bases, the J end by 2 bases, with 9 bases between.

V usage is TRBV28 and J usage is TRBJ2-7; D is uncertain. The CDR3 totals 13 residues. Per germline, CDR1 MDHEN and CDR2 SYDVKM. The V end was cut by 7 bases, the J end by 1 base, with 11 bases between. This CDR3 reads CASTPGRSYEQYF. The DNA for the CDR3 is TGTGCCAGCACCCCGGGTAGGTCCTACGAGCAGTACTTC.

The rearrangement links TRBV5-1 to TRBJ2-5; TRBD2 matches 9 bases. This CDR3 has 17 residues. CDR1 and CDR2 from the germline V gene are SGHRS and YFSETQ. With V trimmed by 5 bases and J by 0 bases, 11 bases remained unmatched. CDR3 sequence reads: CASSLSGGLTYQETQYF. The CDR3 nucleotides are TGCGCCAGCAGTCTGAGCGGGGGGTTAACGTACCAAGAGACCCAGTACTTC.

The chain has TRBV29-1 and TRBJ2-1, with 7 bases that match TRBD2. Germline CDR1 and CDR2: SQVTM and ANQGSEA. CDR3 length equals 14 residues. Trimming removed 5 bases from V and 10 bases from J; junction bases left unmatched: 14. Here the CDR3 reads CSVHPGAGEYEQFF. In DNA form, the CDR3 reads TGCAGCGTTCACCCTGGGGCGGGAGAATACGAGCAGTTCTTC.

This clone was detected a few times. This sequence joins TRBV5-4 and TRBJ2-7; 12 bases fit TRBD2. The CDR3 runs 15 residues. The germline V gene has CDR1 SGHNT and CDR2 YYREEE (reference sequence). The junction had 3 bases not matched to a gene; V was cut back by 4 bases and J by 1 base. As DNA, the CDR3 is TGTGCCAGCAGCCAGCTAGCGGGAGGGTCCTACGAGCAGTACTTC. It codes for CASSQLAGGSYEQYF.

The chain employs TRBV5-1 and TRBJ2-7; 8 bases align to TRBD2. The CDR3 has 16 amino acids. The J segment lost 0 bases and the V segment lost 4 bases, leaving 9 bases of the junction unmatched. CDR1 SGHRS and CDR2 YFSETQ come from the germline V gene. In nucleotides, the CDR3 is TGCGCCAGCAGCCGGGGGGGTGGGACTAGCTCCTACGAGCAGTACTTC. It specifies CASSRGGGTSSYEQYF.

This clone has just a few counts. The chain is built from TRBV14 and TRBJ1-1; the D gene is possibly TRBD1 (5 bases). V was trimmed by 0 bases and J by 1 base, leaving 9 bases between them. In germline, CDR1 is SGHDN, CDR2 FVKESK. This CDR3 has 15 amino acids. CDR3 sequence reads: CASSQDRQGNTEAFF. CDR3 in DNA: TGTGCCAGCAGCCAAGATAGGCAGGGGAACACTGAAGCTTTCTTT.

J is TRBJ1-5 and V is TRBV19; no clear D gene. The ends were cut back, 1 base at V and 6 bases at J, with 13 bases in the middle. CDR3 length: 15 amino acids. The germline CDR1 and CDR2 sequences are LNHDA and SQIVND (reference sequence). As DNA, the CDR3 is TGTGCCAGTAGTATAGGAGAACTAGGGCCTCAGCCCCAGCATTTT. Translating it yields CASSIGELGPQPQHF.

V is TRBV28 and J is TRBJ2-5; a weak D match, TRBD1 (6 bases). Trimming left V 5 bases short and J 5 bases short, with 15 bases between. CDR3 length equals 14 residues. CDR1 MDHEN and CDR2 SYDVKM come from the germline V gene. This CDR3 reads CASSEQGRLETQYF. The CDR3 DNA follows: TGTGCCAGCAGTGAACAGGGAAGATTGGAGACCCAGTACTTC. Looking up the rest from reference TRBV28 and TRBJ2-5 gives the full variable domain: DVKVTQSSRYLVKRTGEKVFLECVQDMDHENMFWYRQDPGLGLRLIYFSYDVKMKEKGDIPEGYSVSREKKERFSLILESASTNQTSMYLCASSEQGRLETQYFGPGTRLLVL.

This clone occurred a few times. The rearrangement joins TRBV7-2 to TRBJ2-5, with 10 bases that match TRBD2. There are 16 residues in the CDR3. CDR1 and CDR2 (germline): SGHTA, FQGNSA. V lost 0 bases and J lost 4; bases outside the gene matches: 5. CDR3 sequence: CASSLALAGDGETQYF. The DNA of the CDR3 is TGTGCCAGCAGCTTAGCGCTAGCGGGGGACGGAGAGACCCAGTACTTC.

This chain connects TRBV12-5 to TRBJ2-7, with TRBD1 matching 7 bases. This CDR3 is 12 amino acids long. J gave up 12 bases and V 2 bases, and 7 bases lay outside the gene matches. CDR1 and CDR2 from the germline V gene are LGHNT and FRNRAP. CDR3 protein: CASGLTPGTVYF. Written as DNA, the CDR3 is TGTGCTAGTGGTTTGACCCCGGGGACAGTGTACTTC.